These 8 T cell receptor beta chains were sequenced from one sample in a study of shared clonotypes between healthy human individuals. The assay was immunoSEQ multiplex PCR, and TCRdb's table has in-frame clones only and misses some. The data hold hundreds of thousands of clones, with approximately 95% observed a single time. Sequenced input: naive CD4+ T cells sorted from blood. Noted subset: CD45RA+ positively selected. The receptors derive from a woman in her 30s in good health.

This rearrangement joins TRBV18 to TRBJ1-5; D perhaps matches TRBD1 (6 bases). V lost 3 bases, J lost 5 bases, and 11 bases lay in between. The CDR3 runs to 14 residues. Germline CDR1 and CDR2: KGHSH and LQKENI. In nucleotides, the CDR3 is TGTGCCAGCTCACCCGGGACATTCGATCAGCCCCAGCATTTT. Amino acid sequence: CASSPGTFDQPQHF.

The genes are TRBV9 and TRBJ1-5; D ambiguous. The length of the CDR3 is 13 residues. The germline V and J ends were trimmed by 4 bases and 5 bases, with 10 bases remaining between them. Germline CDR1 SGDLS, CDR2 YYNGEE. CDR3 DNA: TGTGCCAGCAGCCTAAACAGTGATCAGCCCCAGCATTTT. It translates to CASSLNSDQPQHF.

This rearrangement joins TRBV29-1 to TRBJ1-1; 8 nucleotides match TRBD1. The CDR3 is 14 residues long. Germline trimming cut 4 bases from V and 1 base from J; bases unmatched to any gene: 5. The germline V gene encodes CDR1 SQVTM and CDR2 ANQGSEA. The CDR3 DNA is TGCAGCGTTGTAAGACAGGGGTGGAACACTGAAGCTTTCTTT. It is translated as CSVVRQGWNTEAFF.

V usage is TRBV4-1 and J usage is TRBJ1-4; weak D call: TRBD1 (5 bases). Germline CDR1 reads MGHRA; CDR2 reads YSYEKL. The length of the CDR3 is 17 residues. Trimming removed 2 bases at V and 8 bases at J, with 21 bases between. The CDR3 region is CASSQTIPREGLEKLFF. DNA of the CDR3: TGCGCCAGCAGCCAAACAATACCCAGGGAGGGATTAGAAAAACTGTTTTTT.

This chain connects TRBV27 to TRBJ2-3; D gene ambiguous. V was pared by 6 bases and J by 2 bases, with 15 bases between. CDR1 is MNHEY, CDR2 SMNVEV, per germline (reference sequence). The CDR3 has 15 residues. For the CDR3, the DNA is TGTGCCAGCAGGGGGTCCATCCTATTCACAGATACGCAGTATTTT. Its translation is CASRGSILFTDTQYF.

This chain connects TRBV5-4 to TRBJ2-2, with TRBD2 as a possible D gene (6 bases). Trimming cost V 5 bases and J 1 base, with 12 bases left between them. The germline CDR1 and CDR2 sequences are SGHNT and YYREEE (reference sequence). The CDR3 spans 15 residues. CDR3: CASRTGLLNTGELFF. For the CDR3, the DNA is TGTGCCAGCAGAACGGGACTCCTGAACACCGGGGAGCTGTTTTTT.

This chain links TRBV25-1 with TRBJ2-3; the match to TRBD2 covers 13 bases. Trimming removed 8 bases from V and 5 bases from J; junction bases left unmatched: 10. The germline V gene encodes CDR1 MGHDK and CDR2 SYGVNS. The CDR3 is 16 residues long. CDR3 protein: CASRQGLAGNRDTQYF. The CDR3, as DNA: TGTGCCAGCCGCCAGGGACTAGCGGGAAACAGAGATACGCAGTATTTT.

The rearrangement links TRBV28 to TRBJ2-7; TRBD2 matches at 9 bases. The CDR3 extends over 15 amino acids. Germline V lookup: CDR1 MDHEN, CDR2 SYDVKM. V shed 8 bases and J 2 bases; nucleotides not matched to a gene: 10. CDR3 sequence: CASWPSGTFPYEQYF. The CDR3 DNA reads TGTGCCAGCTGGCCTAGCGGGACGTTTCCCTACGAGCAGTACTTC.